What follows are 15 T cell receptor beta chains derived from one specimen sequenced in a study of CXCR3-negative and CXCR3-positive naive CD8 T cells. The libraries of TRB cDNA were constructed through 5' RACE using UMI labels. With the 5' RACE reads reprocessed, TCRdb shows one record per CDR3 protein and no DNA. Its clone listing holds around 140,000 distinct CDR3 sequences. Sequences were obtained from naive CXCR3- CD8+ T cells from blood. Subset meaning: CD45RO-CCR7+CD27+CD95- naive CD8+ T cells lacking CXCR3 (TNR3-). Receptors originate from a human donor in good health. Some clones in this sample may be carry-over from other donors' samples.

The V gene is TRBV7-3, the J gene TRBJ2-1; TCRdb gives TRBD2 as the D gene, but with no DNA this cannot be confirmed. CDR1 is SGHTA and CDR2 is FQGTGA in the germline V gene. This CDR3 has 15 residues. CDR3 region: CASSSGLAGPNEQFF.

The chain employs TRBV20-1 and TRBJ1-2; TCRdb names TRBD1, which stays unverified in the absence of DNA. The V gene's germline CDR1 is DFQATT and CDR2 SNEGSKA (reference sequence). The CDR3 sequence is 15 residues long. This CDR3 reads CSALRPGQGFYGYTF.

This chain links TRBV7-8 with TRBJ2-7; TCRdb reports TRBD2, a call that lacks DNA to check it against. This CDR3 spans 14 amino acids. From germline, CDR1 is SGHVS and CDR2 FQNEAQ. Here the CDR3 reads CASSSRTSGYEQYF.

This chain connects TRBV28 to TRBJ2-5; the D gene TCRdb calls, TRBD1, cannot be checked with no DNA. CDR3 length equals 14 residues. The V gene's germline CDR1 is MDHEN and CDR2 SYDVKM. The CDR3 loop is CASSPGTIQETQYF.

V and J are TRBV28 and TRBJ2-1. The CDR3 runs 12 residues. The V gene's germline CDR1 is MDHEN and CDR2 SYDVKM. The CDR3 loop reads CASRKGLNEQFF.

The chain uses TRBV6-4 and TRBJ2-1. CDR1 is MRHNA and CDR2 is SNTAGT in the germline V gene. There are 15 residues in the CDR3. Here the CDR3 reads CASSPTDSSYNEQFF.

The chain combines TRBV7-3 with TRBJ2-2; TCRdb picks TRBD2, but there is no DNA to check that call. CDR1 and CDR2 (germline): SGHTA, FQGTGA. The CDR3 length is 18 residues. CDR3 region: CASSLNLLAGGPGGELFF.

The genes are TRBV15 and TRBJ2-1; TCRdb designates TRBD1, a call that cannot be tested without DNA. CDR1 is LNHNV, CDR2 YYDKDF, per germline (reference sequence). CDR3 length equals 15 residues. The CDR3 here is CATSREARHHNEQFF.

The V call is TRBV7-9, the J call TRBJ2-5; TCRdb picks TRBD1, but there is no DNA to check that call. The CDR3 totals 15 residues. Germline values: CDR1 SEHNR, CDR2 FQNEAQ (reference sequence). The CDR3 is CASSSDGTGQETQYF. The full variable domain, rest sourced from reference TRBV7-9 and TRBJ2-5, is DTGVSQNPRHKITKRGQNVTFRCDPISEHNRLYWYRQTLGQGPEFLTYFQNEAQLEKSRLLSDRFSAERPKGSFSTLEIQRTEQGDSAMYLCASSSDGTGQETQYFGPGTRLLVL.

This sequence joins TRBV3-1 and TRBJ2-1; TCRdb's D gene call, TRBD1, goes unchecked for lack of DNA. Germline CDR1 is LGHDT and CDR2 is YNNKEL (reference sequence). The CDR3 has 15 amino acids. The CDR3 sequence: CASSQGTGVGNEQFF.

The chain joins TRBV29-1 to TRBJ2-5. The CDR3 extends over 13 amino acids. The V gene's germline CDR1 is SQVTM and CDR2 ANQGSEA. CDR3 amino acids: CSVEATVEETQYF.

The CDR3 region is CASRSSGTNEQFF. The rearrangement uses TRBV12-3 or TRBV12-4 and TRBJ2-1; TCRdb indicates TRBD2, and absent DNA this call remains unverified. The CDR3 sequence is 13 residues long.

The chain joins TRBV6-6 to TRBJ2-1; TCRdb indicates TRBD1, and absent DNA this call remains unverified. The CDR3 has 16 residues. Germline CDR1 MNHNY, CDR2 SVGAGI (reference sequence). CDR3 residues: CASSWIATGDDNEQFF.

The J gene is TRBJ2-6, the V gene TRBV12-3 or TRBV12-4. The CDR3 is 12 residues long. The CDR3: CASRDRANVLTF.

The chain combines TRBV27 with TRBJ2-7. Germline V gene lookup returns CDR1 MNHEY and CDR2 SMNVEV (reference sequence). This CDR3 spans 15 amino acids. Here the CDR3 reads CASSHERRGSYEQYF.